This entry lists 30 T cell receptor beta chains sequenced from one sample in a study of identical twins. TCRdb reprocessed the 5' RACE reads with MiXCR, giving one entry per CDR3 protein. The data contain 690,000 or so distinct CDR3 sequences, around 6.1% of them singletons. Sequenced sample: naive T cells sorted from blood. These receptors originate from a man aged 18 to 35 in good health.

The sample holds many counts of this clonotype. V gene TRBV29-1 combines with J gene TRBJ2-2; 9 bases are a match to TRBD1. Trimming at V came to 7 bases and at J to 4 bases, leaving 7 bases not matched to a gene. CDR1 and CDR2 from the germline V gene are SQVTM and ANQGSEA. CDR3 length: 14 amino acids. The CDR3 sequence: CSGAGTGTTGELFF. As DNA, the CDR3 is TGCAGCGGGGCCGGGACAGGGACCACCGGGGAGCTGTTTTTT.

V gene TRBV7-9 combines with J gene TRBJ2-2, with TRBD2 matching over 11 bases. The CDR3 covers 16 residues. Germline values: CDR1 SEHNR, CDR2 FQNEAQ (reference sequence). J was trimmed by 3 bases and V by 6 bases; bases with no gene match: 6. Here the CDR3 reads CASSFGTSGYTGELFF. The CDR3 bases are TGTGCCAGCAGTTTCGGGACTAGCGGCTACACCGGGGAGCTGTTTTTT.

This clonotype has more than one count but fewer than ten. The chain uses TRBV9 and TRBJ2-1; 8 bases are a match to TRBD2. J was trimmed by 8 bases and V by 4 bases; bases with no gene match: 23. Germline assignment: CDR1 SGDLS and CDR2 YYNGEE. CDR3 length: 19 amino acids. This CDR3 reads CASSQEPSGSFSSYDEQFF. Here the CDR3 DNA reads TGTGCCAGCAGCCAAGAGCCCAGCGGGAGTTTCTCAAGTTATGATGAGCAGTTCTTC.

This clonotype has just a few counts. The chain links TRBV5-4 to TRBJ2-3, with D unresolved. Between the trimmed V and J ends, which lost 3 bases and 0 bases, there was a span of 14 bases. Germline V gives CDR1 SGHNT, CDR2 YYREEE (reference sequence). The CDR3 has 16 residues. CDR3 coding DNA: TGTGCCAGCAGCTACTATGAGGTTCCTAGCACAGATACGCAGTATTTT. This sequence encodes CASSYYEVPSTDTQYF.

This clonotype was seen many times. The chain is built from TRBV24-1 and TRBJ2-3; 10 nucleotides match TRBD2. V trimming: 7 bases; J trimming: 2 bases; junction bases outside the gene matches: 8. The CDR3 consists of 16 residues. Germline loops: CDR1 KGHDR, CDR2 SFDVKD. DNA for the CDR3: TGTGCCACCAGCACCATAGCGGGAGGTTCCACAGATACGCAGTATTTT. Translation: CATSTIAGGSTDTQYF.

This clonotype was detected a few times. The chain joins TRBV12-3 or TRBV12-4 to TRBJ1-5; maybe TRBD1 (6 bases). The ends were cut back, 2 bases at V and 2 bases at J, with 19 bases in the middle. The CDR3 is 18 amino acids. The CDR3 nucleotides read TGTGCCAGCAGTTTACGGGGGGGCCCCAAAATTGGCAATCAGCCCCAGCATTTT. Its protein is CASSLRGGPKIGNQPQHF.

Ten or more counts support this clonotype. The V call is TRBV5-1, the J call TRBJ2-6; maybe TRBD1 (6 bases). The germline gives CDR1 SGHRS, CDR2 YFSETQ. Trimming took 2 bases from V and 4 from J, leaving 10 bases between them. This CDR3 is built from 15 residues. CDR3 coding DNA: TGCGCCAGCAGCTTAAGGACAGTCGGGGCCAACGTCCTGACTTTC. This translates into CASSLRTVGANVLTF.

This clonotype was counted between two and nine times. This rearrangement joins TRBV5-4 to TRBJ2-7, with D unresolved. Trimming took off 5 bases at V and 1 base at J, with 7 bases between the two ends. The length of the CDR3 is 12 residues. Germline CDR1 reads SGHNT; CDR2 reads YYREEE (reference sequence). The CDR3 DNA follows: TGTGCCAGCAGTAACGGGTCCTACGAGCAGTACTTC. It translates to CASSNGSYEQYF.

This clonotype came up many times. The rearrangement joins TRBV6-1 to TRBJ1-4, with a possible D match to TRBD1 (6 bases). The CDR3 is made up of 13 amino acids. Deletions cut 9 bases from V and 6 bases from J, with 14 bases between. Per the germline V gene, CDR1 is MNHNS and CDR2 is SASEGT. The CDR3 nucleotides are TGTGCCAGTGGGATAGGGGGGGATGAAAAACTGTTTTTT. It codes for CASGIGGDEKLFF.

This clonotype was detected ten times or more. This chain uses TRBV12-5 with TRBJ2-1; 9 bases fit TRBD2. V lost 6 bases, J lost 6 bases, and 21 bases stayed unmatched. Germline V gives CDR1 LGHNT, CDR2 FRNRAP. This CDR3 comprises 19 residues. CDR3 loop: CASGRHNSGSIFEPNEQFF. CDR3 bases: TGTGCTAGTGGCCGCCACAATAGCGGGAGCATCTTTGAGCCCAATGAGCAGTTCTTC.

The chain couples TRBV4-1 to TRBJ2-7; no clear D gene. The ends were cut back, 2 bases at V and 3 bases at J, with 11 bases in the middle. The CDR3 contains 14 residues. Germline CDR1 MGHRA, CDR2 YSYEKL. The CDR3 coding sequence is TGCGCCAGCAGCCAAAAGTTAGGGTTCTACGAGCAGTACGTC. Translated: CASSQKLGFYEQYV.

Of note for this clonotype: A much bigger clone sits one base away, suggesting this may be a read error. The chain uses TRBV29-1 and TRBJ2-7; 11 bases are shared with TRBD2. The V gene end was trimmed by 5 bases and the J gene end by 2 bases; junction bases not matched to a gene: 8. The CDR3 totals 15 residues. Germline V CDR1 and CDR2: SQVTM, ANQGSEA. The CDR3 loop is CSVLGTSGPPYEQYV. Written as DNA, the CDR3 is TGCAGCGTTCTTGGGACTAGCGGTCCTCCCTACGAGCAGTACGTC.

This chain connects TRBV7-2 to TRBJ2-2; 9 bases are shared with TRBD2. V gave up 5 bases and J gave up 2 bases; unmatched junction bases: 6. In germline, CDR1 is SGHTA, CDR2 FQGNSA. This CDR3 has 16 residues. CDR3 loop: CASSNIAGANTGELFF. The CDR3 DNA sequence: TGTGCCAGCAGCAATATAGCGGGAGCAAACACCGGGGAGCTGTTTTTT.

The CDR3 nucleotides are TGCGCCAGCAGCGGGGACAGGGGGAGAAATTCACCCCTCCACTTT. Protein product: CASSGDRGRNSPLHF. The chain carries TRBV5-1 and TRBJ1-6; TRBD1 aligns across 11 bases. Looked up from germline, CDR1 is SGHRS and CDR2 is YFSETQ. This CDR3 region has 15 residues. V shed 4 bases and J 7 bases; nucleotides not matched to a gene: 4.

This clonotype occurred many times. V and J are TRBV6-5 and TRBJ2-1; 9 bases line up with TRBD2. The ends lost 0 bases at V and 5 bases at J; junction bases unmatched: 8. The CDR3 has 17 residues. Germline V CDR1 and CDR2: MNHEY, SVGAGI. In DNA form, the CDR3 reads TGTGCCAGCAGTTACTCCCCACCGGGACTAGCACACAATGAGCAGTTCTTC. Its protein is CASSYSPPGLAHNEQFF.

The rearrangement links TRBV14 to TRBJ2-1; D gene unclear. CDR3 length equals 12 residues. CDR1 and CDR2 from the germline V gene are SGHDN and FVKESK. The V end lost 0 bases, the J end lost 9 bases, and 6 bases lay between the germline ends. The CDR3 bases are TGTGCCAGCAGCCAAGATTGGGGTGAGCAGTTCTTC. Protein product: CASSQDWGEQFF.

This clonotype was counted many times. The J gene is TRBJ2-3, the V gene TRBV14; TRBD2 matches 11 bases. CDR3 size: 16 residues. J gave up 5 bases and V 4 bases, and 8 bases lay outside the gene matches. From germline, CDR1 is SGHDN and CDR2 FVKESK. The CDR3 region has the DNA TGTGCCAGCAGCCCCGGATTAGCGGGAGGGGTAGATACGCAGTATTTT. Protein: CASSPGLAGGVDTQYF.

This clonotype was detected a few times. V gene TRBV12-3 or TRBV12-4 combines with J gene TRBJ2-4; 11 nucleotides align to TRBD2. The CDR3 loop spans 14 amino acids. With 5 bases clipped from V and 9 bases from J, the junction kept 6 bases outside the gene matches. CDR3 bases: TGTGCCAGCAGTCCTACTAGCGGGAGTACCATTCAGTACTTC. Its protein is CASSPTSGSTIQYF.

Ten or more counts support this clonotype. This rearrangement joins TRBV28 to TRBJ2-5, with D perhaps TRBD1 or TRBD2 (5 bases each). The V gene's germline CDR1 is MDHEN and CDR2 SYDVKM. V was shortened by 6 bases and J by 3 bases, with 11 bases between the two germline ends. CDR3 length: 13 residues. CDR3 sequence (DNA): TGTGCCAGCAGGGGGACGTCTAAAGAGACCCAGTACTTC. The encoded protein is CASRGTSKETQYF.

This clonotype was found many times. The rearrangement uses TRBV6-9 and TRBJ2-1; 13 bases align to TRBD2. CDR3 length: 14 residues. Germline CDR1 reads MNHGY; CDR2 reads SVAAGI. Losses at the gene ends were 11 bases for V and 8 bases for J; bases not matched to a gene: 9. CDR3 DNA sequence: TGTGCCCCCCCCGGGACTAGCGGGACCCATGAGCAGTTCTTC. Translated, it gives CAPPGTSGTHEQFF.

The chain recombines TRBV12-3 or TRBV12-4 with TRBJ1-6; possibly TRBD1 for D (6 bases). The length of the CDR3 is 17 residues. V was pared by 3 bases and J by 2 bases, with 14 bases between. Here the CDR3 reads CASSLRGEITYNSPLHF. The DNA of the CDR3 is TGTGCCAGCAGTTTGAGGGGGGAAATCACCTATAATTCACCCCTCCACTTT.

This clonotype was recorded many times. The V and J genes are TRBV20-1 and TRBJ2-3, with D uncertain. Trimming removed 3 bases at V and 0 bases at J, with 16 bases between. This CDR3 spans 16 amino acids. CDR1 is DFQATT, CDR2 SNEGSKA, per germline (reference sequence). CDR3: CSARRNLGGSTDTQYF. The DNA for the CDR3 is TGCAGTGCTAGGAGGAATTTAGGCGGTAGCACAGATACGCAGTATTTT.

Many counts were recorded for this clonotype. The chain couples TRBV5-6 to TRBJ1-3; D gene unclear. CDR1 and CDR2 from the germline V gene are SGHDT and YYEEEE. Trimming took off 5 bases at V and 0 bases at J, with 9 bases between the two ends. The CDR3 totals 14 residues. As DNA, the CDR3 is TGTGCCAGCAGTGCCGTTAGCTCTGGAAACACCATATATTTT. Amino acids: CASSAVSSGNTIYF.

This clonotype was detected only a few times. The chain links TRBV21-1 to TRBJ2-7; the table names TRBD2, a call not compared with the DNA. TRBV21-1 is an annotated pseudogene. The CDR3 has 15 residues. CDR3 sequence: CASIYRLALSYEQYF. Written as DNA, the CDR3 is TGTGCCAGCATTTACCGGTTAGCCCTATCCTACGAGCAGTACTTC.

The sample holds a few counts of this clonotype. V usage is TRBV3-1 and J usage is TRBJ2-7, with 7 bases that match TRBD1. The germline V gene has CDR1 LGHDT and CDR2 YNNKEL (reference sequence). V was pared by 5 bases and J by 7 bases, with 8 bases of the junction left unmatched. The CDR3 is 13 residues long. CDR3 sequence: CASSGTGVGEQYF. The CDR3 DNA is TGTGCCAGCAGCGGAACAGGGGTGGGTGAGCAGTACTTC.

The rearrangement links TRBV27 to TRBJ2-1, with 8 bases identical to TRBD1. V shed 7 bases, J shed 6 bases, and the junction held 11 bases outside the gene matches. CDR1 and CDR2 from the germline V gene are MNHEY and SMNVEV (reference sequence). CDR3 length: 15 amino acids. The CDR3 nucleotides read TGTGCCAGCATACGGACAGGGTCGGCTAGCAATGAGCAGTTCTTC. This encodes CASIRTGSASNEQFF.

This clonotype has at least ten counts. J is TRBJ2-4 and V is TRBV20-1; perhaps TRBD2 as D (5 bases). With 2 bases removed from V and 0 bases from J, the gap between germline ends came to 8 bases. Germline lookup yields CDR1 DFQATT and CDR2 SNEGSKA (reference sequence). This CDR3 has 14 amino acids. The CDR3, as DNA: TGCAGTGCTAGACCTAGCTTAGCCAAAAACATTCAGTACTTC. Protein sequence: CSARPSLAKNIQYF.

At least ten counts were recorded for this clonotype. V usage is TRBV4-3 and J usage is TRBJ2-3, with TRBD1 identical over 7 bases. V lost 1 base and J lost 3; bases outside the gene matches: 7. The CDR3 is 16 residues long. Germline CDR1 LGHNA, CDR2 YSLEER. In nucleotides, the CDR3 is TGCGCCAGCAGCCAAGTCGTGGACAGGAGGACAGATACGCAGTATTTT. Translating it yields CASSQVVDRRTDTQYF.

Concerning this clonotype: This may be a read error: a much more frequent sequence differs by one nucleotide. V usage is TRBV5-1 and J usage is TRBJ2-3; tentatively, D is TRBD1 or TRBD2 (5 bases each). This CDR3 spans 17 amino acids. Germline V gives CDR1 SGHRS, CDR2 YFSETQ. The chain's CDR3 is CASSERLGTPGGDTQDF. In DNA, the CDR3 is TGCGCCAGTTCGGAACGGCTAGGGACGCCCGGCGGAGATACGCAGGATTTT.

This clonotype was detected ten times or more. This chain uses TRBV3-1 with TRBJ2-6, with D unclear. The CDR3 runs to 21 residues. With 0 bases removed from V and 0 bases from J, the gap between germline ends came to 21 bases. CDR1 is LGHDT and CDR2 is YNNKEL in the germline V gene (reference sequence). CDR3 nucleotide sequence: TGTGCCAGCAGCCAAGATTACGGTTTTTGGGTCGACGACTCTGGGGCCAACGTCCTGACTTTC. Translating gives CASSQDYGFWVDDSGANVLTF. Based on the CDR3 plus reference TRBV3-1 and TRBJ2-6, the full variable domain is DTAVSQTPKYLVTQMGNDKSIKCEQNLGHDTMYWYKQDSKKFLKIMFSYNNKELIINETVPNRFSPKSPDKAHLNLHINSLELGDSAVYFCASSQDYGFWVDDSGANVLTFGAGSRLTVL.